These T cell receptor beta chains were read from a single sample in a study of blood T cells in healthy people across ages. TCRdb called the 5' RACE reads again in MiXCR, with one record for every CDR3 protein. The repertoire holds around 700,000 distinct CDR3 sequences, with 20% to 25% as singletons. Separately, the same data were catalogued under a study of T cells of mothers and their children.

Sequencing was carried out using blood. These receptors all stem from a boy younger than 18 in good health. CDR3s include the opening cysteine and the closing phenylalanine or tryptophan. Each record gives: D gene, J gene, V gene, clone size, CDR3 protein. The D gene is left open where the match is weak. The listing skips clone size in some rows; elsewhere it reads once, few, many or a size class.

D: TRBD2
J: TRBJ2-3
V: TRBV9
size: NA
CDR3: CASSAWGGNADTQYF

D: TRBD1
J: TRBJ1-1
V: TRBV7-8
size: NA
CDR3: CASSLGPRTGAGAFF

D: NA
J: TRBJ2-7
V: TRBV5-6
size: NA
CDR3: CASSPGSTGNEQYF

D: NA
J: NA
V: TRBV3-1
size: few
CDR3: CASSHLRTSYEQYF

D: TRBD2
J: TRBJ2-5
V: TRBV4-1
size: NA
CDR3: CASSQNGGRQETQYF

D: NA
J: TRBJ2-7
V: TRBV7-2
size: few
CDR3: CAVGEIYEQYF

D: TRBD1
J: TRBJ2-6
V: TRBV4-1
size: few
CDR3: CASSQGDRGGGANVLTF

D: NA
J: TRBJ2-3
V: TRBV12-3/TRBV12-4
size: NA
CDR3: CASRLASDTQYF

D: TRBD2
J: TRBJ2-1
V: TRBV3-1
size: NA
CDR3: CASSQDGAGVNNEQFF

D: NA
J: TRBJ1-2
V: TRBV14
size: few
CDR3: CASSQDYSYGYTF

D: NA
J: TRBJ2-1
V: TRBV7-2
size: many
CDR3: CASSLAGGHEQFF

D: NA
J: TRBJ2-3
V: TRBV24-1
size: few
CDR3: CATSDPSDGDTQYF

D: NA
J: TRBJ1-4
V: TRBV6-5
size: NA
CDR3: CASSETGSGEKLFF

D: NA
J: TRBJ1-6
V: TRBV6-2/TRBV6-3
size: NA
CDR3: CASSYTTGYRGSPLHF

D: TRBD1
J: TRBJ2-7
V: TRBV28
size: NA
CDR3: CASSPYRGLIYEQYF

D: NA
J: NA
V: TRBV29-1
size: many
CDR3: CSVSVSYEQYF

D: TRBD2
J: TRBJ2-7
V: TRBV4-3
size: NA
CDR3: CASSQDIGSGCYEQYF

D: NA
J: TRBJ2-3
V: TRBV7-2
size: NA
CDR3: CASSLTGGGPGDTQYF

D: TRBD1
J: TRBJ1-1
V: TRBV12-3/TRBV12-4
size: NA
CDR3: CASSSGTGETEAFF

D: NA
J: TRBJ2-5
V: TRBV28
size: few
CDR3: CASSSRDGGETETQYF

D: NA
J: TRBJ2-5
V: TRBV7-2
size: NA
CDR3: CASSFRTAQETQYF

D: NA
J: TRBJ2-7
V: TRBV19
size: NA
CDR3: CASSASSSYEQYF

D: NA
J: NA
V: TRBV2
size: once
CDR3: CASSASGLYLYNEQFF

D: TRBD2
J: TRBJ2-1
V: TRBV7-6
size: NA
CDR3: CASSLAGGVSSYNEQFF

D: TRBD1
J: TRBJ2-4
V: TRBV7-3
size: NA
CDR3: CASSSDRDSLKNIQYF

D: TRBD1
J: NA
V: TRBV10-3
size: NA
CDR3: CATPKRQGAPNEQFF

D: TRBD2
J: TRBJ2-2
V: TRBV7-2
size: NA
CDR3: CASSLAGTSGGDELFF

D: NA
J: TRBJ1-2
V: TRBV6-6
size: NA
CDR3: CAGSYRGDNYGYTF

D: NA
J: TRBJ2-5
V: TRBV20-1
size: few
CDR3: CSASPDVLREPFF

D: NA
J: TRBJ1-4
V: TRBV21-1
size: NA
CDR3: CASSKNFRDGATNEKLFF

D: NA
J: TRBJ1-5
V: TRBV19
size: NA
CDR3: CASRPGPRNQPQHF

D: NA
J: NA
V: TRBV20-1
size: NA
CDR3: CSATLTVGYEQYF

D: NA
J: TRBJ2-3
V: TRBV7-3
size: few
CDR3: CASSPAGATDTQYF

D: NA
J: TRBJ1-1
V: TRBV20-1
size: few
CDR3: CSASYRQTNTEAFF

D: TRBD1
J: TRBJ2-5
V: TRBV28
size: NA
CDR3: CASRRQGLGEQYF

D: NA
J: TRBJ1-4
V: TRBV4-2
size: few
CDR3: CASSQAPGGIGEKLFF

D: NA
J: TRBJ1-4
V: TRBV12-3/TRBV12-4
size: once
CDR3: CASRDGLATNEKLFF

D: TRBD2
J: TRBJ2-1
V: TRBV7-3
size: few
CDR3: CASRPGGGVNEQFF

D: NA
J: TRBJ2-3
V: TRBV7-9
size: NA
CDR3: CASSLGFQGTLDTQYF

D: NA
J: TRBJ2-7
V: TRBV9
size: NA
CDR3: CASSRNNGEQYF